These T cell receptor beta chains were read from a single sample in a study of cytomegalovirus exposure and HLA in healthy donors. The table came from immunoSEQ multiplex PCR; TCRdb's copy has only in-frame clones and leaves some out. The sample yields approximately 100,000 clones, 71% seen once. Sequenced material: PBMCs. These receptors were obtained from a female donor in good health and CMV-seronegative. Each CDR3 is given with its conserved first and last residue. Fields, in order: D gene, clone size, J gene, V gene, CDR3 DNA, CDR3 protein. D genes are given only for firm matches. Size tells how often a clone was seen (once, few, many) or the class of an expanded clone, and some rows leave it out.

>NA|NA|TRBJ2-3|TRBV6-4
TGTGCCAGCAGTGACTCGAGCGGGCCTAGCACAGATACGCAGTATTTT
CASSDSSGPSTDTQYF
>NA|NA|TRBJ1-1|TRBV19
TGTGCCAGTAGTTTCTTGGGTGAGAGGACTGAAGCTTTCTTT
CASSFLGERTEAFF
>NA|NA|TRBJ1-6|TRBV10-3
TGTGCCATCAGTGAGGGGACACGACTAAATTCACCCCTCCACTTT
CAISEGTRLNSPLHF
>NA|NA|TRBJ1-1|TRBV9
TGTGCCAGCAGCGTCGGGACTCAGGCCCCCGAAGCTTTCTTT
CASSVGTQAPEAFF
>NA|NA|TRBJ1-2|TRBV7-8
TGTGCCAGCAGCTTACGTCCAGGGGTAAACTATGGCTACACCTTC
CASSLRPGVNYGYTF
>TRBD1|NA|TRBJ1-1|TRBV5-4
TGTGCCAGCAGTACCCCGGGACAGGGGTCCGGTGAAGCTTTCTTT
CASSTPGQGSGEAFF
>TRBD1|many|TRBJ1-5|TRBV6-1
TGTGCCAGCAGTGATTTCAGGGGGTCCAATCAGCCCCAGCATTTT
CASSDFRGSNQPQHF
>TRBD2|NA|TRBJ2-5|TRBV5-4
TGTGCCAGCAGCCGTCCTGGACTAGCGCATGAGACCCAGTACTTC
CASSRPGLAHETQYF
>NA|NA|TRBJ2-3|TRBV5-1
TGCGCCACCACCCGGGGGACCCTCACAGATACGCAGTATTTT
CATTRGTLTDTQYF
>TRBD1|many|TRBJ1-2|TRBV27
TGTGCCAGTGGGGACAGGGGGCGGGATGGCTACACCTTC
CASGDRGRDGYTF
>TRBD1|few|TRBJ2-7|TRBV15
TGTGCCACCAGCAGAGTCCCCGGGACAGGGCAGTACGAGCAGTACTTC
CATSRVPGTGQYEQYF
>NA|few|TRBJ1-2|TRBV29-1
TGCAGCGTTTCCCAAGGGGAGGGAAGGGGCTATGGCTACACCTTC
CSVSQGEGRGYGYTF
>NA|NA|TRBJ1-3|TRBV6-5
TGTGCCAGCGGTTTGGGGGGACGAGACTCTGGAAACACCATATATTTT
CASGLGGRDSGNTIYF
>TRBD1|few|TRBJ1-4|TRBV13
TGTGCCAGCAGCTTGAGGACAGGAGCAACTAATGAAAAACTGTTTTTT
CASSLRTGATNEKLFF
>NA|NA|TRBJ1-3|TRBV11-3
TGTGCCAGCAGCTTCCAACAGGGCTCTGGAAACACCATATATTTT
CASSFQQGSGNTIYF
>TRBD2|few|TRBJ2-1|TRBV5-4
TGTGCCAGCAGCTTGTGGAGACGCATAGCGGGAAAGGTCTACAATGAGCAGTTCTTC
CASSLWRRIAGKVYNEQFF
>NA|NA|TRBJ2-1|TRBV30
TGTGCCTGGAGTGTTTTGTCGGTGGTCGGTGAGCAGTTCTTC
CAWSVLSVVGEQFF
>TRBD2|few|TRBJ2-3|TRBV15
TGTGCCACCAGCAGGGACCTGGGGGAGCGGGAGCAGTATTTT
CATSRDLGEREQYF
>NA|NA|TRBJ2-5|TRBV6-1
TGTGCCAGCAGTGAATTACAGGGCCAAGAGACCCAGTACTTC
CASSELQGQETQYF
>TRBD2|NA|TRBJ2-7|TRBV7-9
TGTGCCAGCAGCTTAAAGCGGGAGGGCCAAGGTAAGTTGGACGAGCAGTACTTC
CASSLKREGQGKLDEQYF
>TRBD1|few|TRBJ1-5|TRBV28
TGTGCCAGCAGTCAAGGAGGGACAGGGTTGCATCAGCCCCAGCATTTT
CASSQGGTGLHQPQHF
>TRBD2|NA|TRBJ2-1|TRBV5-4
TGTGCCAGCAGCCTTAGCGGGAGGCGCTTCAATGAGCAGTTCTTC
CASSLSGRRFNEQFF
>TRBD1|once|TRBJ2-7|TRBV5-1
TGCGCCAGCAGCCTTTCGACAGGGGCGCCGGGCGAGCAGTACTTC
CASSLSTGAPGEQYF
>TRBD1|NA|TRBJ2-1|TRBV28
TGTGCCAGCAGTCCTGGACAGGGGGGATCTTACAATGAGCAGTTCTTC
CASSPGQGGSYNEQFF
>NA|few|TRBJ2-5|TRBV7-2
TGTGCCAGCAGCTCATCCGGGAGACAAGAGACCCAGTACTTC
CASSSSGRQETQYF
>NA|NA|TRBJ2-7|TRBV18
TGTGCCAGCTCACCGATGTTTTCTAATTCGTTACCTCCCTTACCCGAGCAGTACTTC
CASSPMFSNSLPPLPEQYF
>NA|once|TRBJ2-7|TRBV6-5
TGTGCCAGCAGTTACTCTGGTGACAGTTCCTACGAGCAGTACTTC
CASSYSGDSSYEQYF
>NA|NA|TRBJ1-2|TRBV27
TGTGCCAGCAGTTCGGGTGGAGTCTATGGCTACACCTTC
CASSSGGVYGYTF
>NA|once|TRBJ2-7|TRBV4-2
TGTGCCAGCAGGCAACAGGGCCACGAGCAGTACTTC
CASRQQGHEQYF